One sample yielded the 30 T cell receptor beta chains listed below, sequenced in a study of beta chain features in type 1 diabetes. Every bit of the isolated RNA underwent reverse transcription, so sequencing read expressed TCRB transcripts. Sequenced by immunoSEQ multiplex PCR; TCRdb stores in-frame clones only, minus some. The sample holds about 140,000 clones, 6.9% seen once. Sequencing was carried out using central memory CD4+ T cells from blood. These receptors originate from a woman in her twenties or thirties in good health.

This clone was observed a handful of times. The genes are TRBV4-2 and TRBJ2-7; D may be TRBD2 (5 bases). The CDR3 length is 15 residues. Germline-derived CDR1 and CDR2 are LGHNA and YNFKEQ. The V gene lost 3 bases and the J gene lost 0 bases, with 12 bases spanning the gap. In nucleotides, the CDR3 is TGTGCCAGCAGCCAGCCGTCGGGGAGCTCCTACGAGCAGTACTTC. It specifies CASSQPSGSSYEQYF.

The sample holds a few counts of this clone. The chain joins TRBV29-1 to TRBJ2-5; possible D gene TRBD2, 6 bases. CDR3 length: 15 amino acids. V lost 7 bases to trimming and J lost 2 bases, with 20 bases between them. Germline lookup yields CDR1 SQVTM and CDR2 ANQGSEA. CDR3 in amino acids: CSERPVLGGQETQYF. The CDR3 DNA is TGCAGCGAGAGGCCAGTGTTGGGGGGACAAGAGACCCAGTACTTC.

This clone was counted at least ten times. V and J are TRBV28 and TRBJ1-1, with 7 nucleotides matching TRBD1. J was trimmed by 1 base and V by 5 bases; bases with no gene match: 4. Per germline, CDR1 MDHEN and CDR2 SYDVKM. The CDR3 is 14 residues long. CDR3 bases: TGTGCCAGCAGTCCCCGACAGGGGAACACTGAAGCTTTCTTT. It translates to CASSPRQGNTEAFF.

The chain employs TRBV5-1 and TRBJ2-1; 11 nucleotides line up with TRBD2. CDR1 is SGHRS, CDR2 YFSETQ, per germline. The length of the CDR3 is 14 residues. The trim removed 4 bases at V and 9 bases at J, leaving 6 bases unmatched. CDR3 residues: CASSQLAGEGEQFF. In DNA form, the CDR3 reads TGCGCCAGCAGCCAACTAGCGGGAGAAGGTGAGCAGTTCTTC.

The chain couples TRBV5-1 to TRBJ1-2; 11 bases map to TRBD1. This CDR3 has 16 residues. Trimming removed 0 bases from V and 6 bases from J; junction bases left unmatched: 7. Germline CDR1 is SGHRS and CDR2 is YFSETQ. CDR3 nucleotide sequence: TGCGCCAGCAGCTTGGAAGGGGACAGGGGGTCAGATGGCTACACCTTC. It codes for CASSLEGDRGSDGYTF.

This clone was recorded at least ten times. The J gene is TRBJ2-1, the V gene TRBV30, with 12 bases identical to TRBD2. This CDR3 region has 15 residues. The V and J ends lost 3 bases and 5 bases, in that order; junction bases with no gene match: 5. Germline-derived CDR1 and CDR2 are GTSNPN and SVGIG (reference sequence). CDR3 loop: CAWRWTSGINNEQFF. For the CDR3, the DNA is TGTGCCTGGAGGTGGACTAGCGGGATCAACAATGAGCAGTTCTTC.

This sequence joins TRBV5-1 and TRBJ2-2; 10 bases are a match to TRBD1. With V trimmed by 4 bases and J by 4 bases, 7 bases remained unmatched. From germline, CDR1 is SGHRS and CDR2 YFSETQ. The CDR3 consists of 16 residues. The CDR3 reads CASSTWTGGSTGELFF. In DNA form, the CDR3 reads TGCGCCAGCAGCACTTGGACAGGGGGAAGCACCGGGGAGCTGTTTTTT.

The table lists this clone with many counts. This sequence joins TRBV28 and TRBJ2-1, with D unclear. Germline V gene lookup returns CDR1 MDHEN and CDR2 SYDVKM. CDR3 length: 13 amino acids. V lost 6 bases and J 6 bases, leaving 12 bases between the germline ends. The CDR3 region is CASSPTRVNEQFF. CDR3 bases: TGTGCCAGCAGCCCGACTCGAGTCAATGAGCAGTTCTTC.

This clone appeared a few times. This rearrangement joins TRBV7-9 to TRBJ2-1, with D unclear. The ends were cut back, 3 bases at V and 4 bases at J, with 7 bases in the middle. The CDR3 runs 13 residues. Germline lookup yields CDR1 SEHNR and CDR2 FQNEAQ (reference sequence). The CDR3 nucleotides are TGTGCCAGCAGCTTTAACCAGTACAATGAGCAGTTCTTC. Its protein is CASSFNQYNEQFF.

The chain combines TRBV4-1 with TRBJ1-2, with D unclear. Trimming left V 1 base short and J 5 bases short, with 17 bases between. The CDR3 is 16 residues long. CDR1 and CDR2 (germline): MGHRA, YSYEKL. The CDR3 coding sequence is TGCGCCAGCAGCCAAGCAGGACTTCAAGTAGAATATGGCTACACCTTC. It yields the protein CASSQAGLQVEYGYTF.

This clone has only a few counts. V and J are TRBV19 and TRBJ2-1, with D possibly TRBD1 on 6 matching bases. With 7 bases removed from V and 0 bases from J, the gap between germline ends came to 13 bases. The CDR3 covers 15 residues. Germline assignment: CDR1 LNHDA and CDR2 SQIVND (reference sequence). The CDR3 is CASKGEISSYNEQFF. CDR3 coding DNA: TGTGCCAGTAAGGGGGAGATCAGCTCCTACAATGAGCAGTTCTTC.

This clone has just a few counts. This chain connects TRBV27 to TRBJ2-2; TRBD2 aligns across 13 bases. CDR3 size: 16 residues. Trimming took 6 bases from V and 1 from J; bases not matched to a gene: 2. Germline values: CDR1 MNHEY, CDR2 SMNVEV (reference sequence). The CDR3 coding sequence is TGTGCCAGCAGCGGACTAGCGGGGGTGAACACCGGGGAGCTGTTTTTT. It codes for CASSGLAGVNTGELFF.

This clone was seen only a few times. The chain couples TRBV7-2 to TRBJ1-2; 8 bases are shared with TRBD1. Trimming removed 4 bases from V and 3 bases from J; junction bases left unmatched: 4. This CDR3 spans 14 amino acids. Looked up from germline, CDR1 is SGHTA and CDR2 is FQGNSA. CDR3 in DNA: TGTGCCAGCAGCTCGACAGGGGTTTACTATGGCTACACCTTC. It is translated as CASSSTGVYYGYTF.

The V call is TRBV5-6, the J call TRBJ2-5; 7 positions agree with TRBD1. Germline CDR1 SGHDT, CDR2 YYEEEE. The junction had 14 bases not matched to a gene; V was cut back by 4 bases and J by 11 bases. The CDR3 contains 14 residues. The CDR3 DNA follows: TGTGCCAGCAGCCGATGGGACAGCACTTGGGTGCAGTACTTC. This sequence encodes CASSRWDSTWVQYF. The entire variable domain, with the rest obtained from reference TRBV5-6 and TRBJ2-5, is as follows: DAGVTQSPTHLIKTRGQQVTLRCSPKSGHDTVSWYQQALGQGPQFIFQYYEEEERQRGNFPDRFSGHQFPNYSSELNVNALLLGDSALYLCASSRWDSTWVQYFGPGTRLLVL.

The chain is built from TRBV7-8 and TRBJ2-7, with D hard to call. The CDR3 consists of 15 residues. Germline-derived CDR1 and CDR2 are SGHVS and FQNEAQ. V was cut by 2 bases and J by 3 bases, with 14 bases left in between. The CDR3 loop reads CASSLSADARYEQYF. In nucleotides, the CDR3 is TGTGCCAGCAGCTTAAGCGCCGATGCACGCTACGAGCAGTACTTC.

The V gene is TRBV4-3, the J gene TRBJ1-2; D unresolved. Trimming removed 4 bases from V and 1 base from J, with 19 bases in between. The CDR3 loop spans 17 amino acids. CDR1 and CDR2 from the germline V gene are LGHNA and YSLEER. The CDR3 sequence: CASSPRFRGGNNYGYTF. For the CDR3, the DNA is TGCGCCAGCAGCCCACGATTCCGGGGTGGAAATAACTATGGCTACACCTTC.

This clone appeared many times. The CDR3 coding sequence is TGCGCCAGCAGCCAAGAGCTAGCGGGAGGGTGGGGTGAGCAGTTCTTC. It specifies CASSQELAGGWGEQFF. This chain joins TRBV4-1 and TRBJ2-1; 12 nucleotides agree with TRBD2. The CDR3 is 16 residues long. Germline V lookup: CDR1 MGHRA, CDR2 YSYEKL. Trimming removed 0 bases from V and 9 bases from J; junction bases left unmatched: 6.

This clone was recorded a few times. The V and J genes are TRBV27 and TRBJ1-4; perhaps TRBD1 as D (6 bases). Germline assignment: CDR1 MNHEY and CDR2 SMNVEV (reference sequence). The CDR3 is 14 residues long. The V gene lost 8 bases and the J gene lost 8 bases, with 18 bases spanning the gap. The CDR3 sequence is CASGKQGYPEKLFF. The CDR3 DNA reads as TGTGCCAGCGGTAAACAGGGATATCCAGAAAAACTGTTTTTT. The entire variable domain, with the rest obtained from reference TRBV27 and TRBJ1-4, is as follows: EAQVTQNPRYLITVTGKKLTVTCSQNMNHEYMSWYRQDPGLGLRQIYYSMNVEVTDKGDVPEGYKVSRKEKRNFPLILESPSPNQTSLYFCASGKQGYPEKLFFGSGTQLSVL.

The genes are TRBV11-2 and TRBJ2-7; 8 bases agree with TRBD1. J lost 4 bases, V lost 6 bases, and 14 bases had no gene match. Germline V lookup: CDR1 SGHAT, CDR2 FQNNGV. This CDR3 region has 16 residues. The CDR3 nucleotides are TGTGCCAGCAGGTCCTTGGGGCAGGGGGCGATGTACGAGCAGTACTTC. It specifies CASRSLGQGAMYEQYF.

The chain couples TRBV19 to TRBJ1-2; 7 positions match TRBD1. Germline lookup yields CDR1 LNHDA and CDR2 SQIVND (reference sequence). V was clipped by 6 bases and J by 5 bases; unmatched bases: 9. The CDR3 sequence is 14 residues long. The CDR3 is CASRLAGTEYGYTF. The CDR3, as DNA: TGTGCCAGTAGACTCGCCGGGACAGAGTATGGCTACACCTTC.

The sample holds a few counts of this clone. CDR3 DNA sequence: TGCAGCGTTGACCGCCCGGGCCGGGGAGGCTATGGCTACACCTTC. It yields the protein CSVDRPGRGGYGYTF. J is TRBJ1-2 and V is TRBV29-1; unclear D gene. This CDR3 contains 15 residues. V was shortened by 3 bases and J by 4 bases, with 18 bases between the two germline ends. Germline V gives CDR1 SQVTM, CDR2 ANQGSEA.

The rearrangement links TRBV7-2 to TRBJ1-1, with 7 positions matching TRBD1. The trim removed 5 bases at V and 7 bases at J, leaving 16 bases unmatched. This CDR3 is 16 amino acids long. CDR1 is SGHTA and CDR2 is FQGNSA in the germline V gene. In nucleotides, the CDR3 is TGTGCCAGCAGCCCCCGAGAGACAGGGATCGGTGGTGAAGCTTTCTTT. This encodes CASSPRETGIGGEAFF.

The chain uses TRBV7-2 and TRBJ2-1, with 8 positions matching TRBD2. CDR3 length: 15 residues. Germline CDR1 and CDR2: SGHTA and FQGNSA. The V gene end was trimmed by 2 bases and the J gene end by 8 bases; junction bases not matched to a gene: 8. CDR3 DNA: TGTGCCAGCAGCTTACCGGGAGGGCCTACAGATGAGCAGTTCTTC. Translation: CASSLPGGPTDEQFF.

This clone showed up many times. This chain connects TRBV6-1 to TRBJ2-3; 10 nucleotides align to TRBD1. Germline V gene sequence: CDR1 MNHNS, CDR2 SASEGT. Trimming removed 5 bases from V and 6 bases from J; junction bases left unmatched: 2. The CDR3 sequence is 13 residues long. CDR3 sequence: CASSLDRGDTQYF. In DNA, the CDR3 is TGTGCCAGCAGTTTGGACAGGGGGGATACGCAGTATTTT.

The rearrangement uses TRBV5-1 and TRBJ1-2, with D possibly matching TRBD1 (6 bases). This CDR3 has 14 amino acids. Germline V gene data show CDR1 as SGHRS and CDR2 as YFSETQ. Trimming pared 4 bases from V and 8 bases from J, leaving 18 bases between. The CDR3 here is CASSPETGFGGYTF. The CDR3 nucleotides read TGCGCCAGCAGCCCGGAAACAGGGTTTGGCGGCTACACCTTC.

The V gene is TRBV5-1, the J gene TRBJ1-2, with TRBD1 as a possible D gene (6 bases). The germline V and J ends were trimmed by 3 bases and 7 bases, with 28 bases remaining between them. Germline V lookup: CDR1 SGHRS, CDR2 YFSETQ. The CDR3 consists of 18 residues. The CDR3 loop is CASSSGGPELFGKTGYTF. Written as DNA, the CDR3 is TGCGCCAGCAGCTCGGGGGGGCCAGAACTTTTTGGGAAGACTGGCTACACCTTC.

The genes are TRBV4-3 and TRBJ1-2; 7 bases line up with TRBD1. Germline loops: CDR1 LGHNA, CDR2 YSLEER. CDR3 length equals 15 residues. V was pared by 3 bases and J by 1 base, with 5 bases of the junction left unmatched. The CDR3 is CASSQDRFYNYGYTF. The CDR3 region has the DNA TGCGCCAGCAGCCAGGACAGGTTTTATAACTATGGCTACACCTTC.

This sequence joins TRBV7-2 and TRBJ2-1, with D perhaps TRBD2 (5 bases). CDR3 length: 15 residues. V was clipped by 1 base and J by 3 bases, with 10 bases between them. The germline V gene encodes CDR1 SGHTA and CDR2 FQGNSA. The CDR3 DNA reads as TGTGCCAGCAGCTTAGTAGCGAATAGCTACAATGAGCAGTTCTTC. Amino acid sequence: CASSLVANSYNEQFF. The whole variable domain, remainder taken from reference TRBV7-2 and TRBJ2-1, is GAGVSQSPSNKVTEKGKDVELRCDPISGHTALYWYRQSLGQGLEFLIYFQGNSAPDKSGLPSDRFSAERTGGSVSTLTIQRTQQEDSAVYLCASSLVANSYNEQFFGPGTRLTVL.

The V and J genes are TRBV4-2 and TRBJ1-2; possible D gene TRBD1, 5 bases. CDR3 size: 14 residues. The V end was cut by 0 bases, the J end by 2 bases, with 7 bases between. Germline V CDR1 and CDR2: LGHNA, YNFKEQ. The chain's CDR3 is CASSQDRGNYGYTF. In nucleotides, the CDR3 is TGTGCCAGCAGCCAAGATCGGGGGAACTATGGCTACACCTTC.

This clone was seen a few times. The V gene is TRBV28, the J gene TRBJ2-7; 8 nucleotides line up with TRBD2. The CDR3 length is 13 residues. Germline loops: CDR1 MDHEN, CDR2 SYDVKM. CDR3 coding DNA: TGTGCTTTATCAGTCGGGGGGGGCTACGAGCAGTACTTC. Translating gives CALSVGGGYEQYF.